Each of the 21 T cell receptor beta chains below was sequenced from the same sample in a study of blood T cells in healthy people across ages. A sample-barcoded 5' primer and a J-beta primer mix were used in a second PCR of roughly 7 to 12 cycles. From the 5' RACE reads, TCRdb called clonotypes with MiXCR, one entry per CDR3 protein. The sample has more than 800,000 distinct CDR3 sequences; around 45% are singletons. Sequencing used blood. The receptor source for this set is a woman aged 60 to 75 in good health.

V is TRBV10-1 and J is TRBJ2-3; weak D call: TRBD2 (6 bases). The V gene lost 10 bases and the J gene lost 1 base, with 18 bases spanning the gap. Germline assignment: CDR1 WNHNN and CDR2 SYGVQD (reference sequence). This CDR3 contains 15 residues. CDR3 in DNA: TGCGCCACCCAGAAGGAGGGTGGCGGCACAGATACGCAGTATTTT. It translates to CATQKEGGGTDTQYF.

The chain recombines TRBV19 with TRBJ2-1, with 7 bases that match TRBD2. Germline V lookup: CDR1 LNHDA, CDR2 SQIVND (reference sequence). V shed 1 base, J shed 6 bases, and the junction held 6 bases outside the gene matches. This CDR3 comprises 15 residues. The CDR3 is CASSIVTSASNEQFF. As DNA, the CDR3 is TGTGCCAGTAGTATAGTAACTAGCGCGAGCAATGAGCAGTTCTTC.

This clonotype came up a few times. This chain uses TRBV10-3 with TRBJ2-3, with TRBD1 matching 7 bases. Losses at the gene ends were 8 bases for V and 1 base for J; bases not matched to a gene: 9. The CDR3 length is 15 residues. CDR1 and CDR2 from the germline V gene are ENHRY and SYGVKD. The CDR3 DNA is TGTGCCATCGGGGAGACAGGGTGGGGCACAGATACGCAGTATTTT. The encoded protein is CAIGETGWGTDTQYF.

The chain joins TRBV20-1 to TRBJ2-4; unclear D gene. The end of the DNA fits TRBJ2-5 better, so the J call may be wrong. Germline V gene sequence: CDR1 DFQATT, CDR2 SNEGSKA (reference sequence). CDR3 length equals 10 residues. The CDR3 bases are TGCAGTGCTCACGTAGAGACCCAGTACTTC. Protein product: CSAHVETQYF.

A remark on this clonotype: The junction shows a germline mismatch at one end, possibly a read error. The CDR3 nucleotides are TGTGCCGGCAGCTTGGGGTCCGCCCTAGGGGGGGAGACCCAGTACTTC. Its protein is CAGSLGSALGGETQYF. V gene TRBV11-2 combines with J gene TRBJ2-5; D possibly uses TRBD1 or TRBD2 (6 bases each). CDR3 size: 16 residues. From germline, CDR1 is SGHAT and CDR2 FQNNGV.

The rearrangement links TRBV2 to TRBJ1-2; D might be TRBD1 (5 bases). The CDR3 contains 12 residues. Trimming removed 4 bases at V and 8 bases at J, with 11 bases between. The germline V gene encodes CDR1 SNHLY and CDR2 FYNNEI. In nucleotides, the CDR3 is TGTGCCAGCAGTGGTTGGGGCGAAGGCTACACCTTC. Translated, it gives CASSGWGEGYTF.

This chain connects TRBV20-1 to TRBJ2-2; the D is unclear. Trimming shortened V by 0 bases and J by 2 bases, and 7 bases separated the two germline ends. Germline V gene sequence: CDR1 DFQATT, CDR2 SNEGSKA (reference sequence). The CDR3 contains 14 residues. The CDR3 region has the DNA TGCAGTGCTAGAGATCATCATAACACCGGGGAGCTGTTTTTT. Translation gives CSARDHHNTGELFF.

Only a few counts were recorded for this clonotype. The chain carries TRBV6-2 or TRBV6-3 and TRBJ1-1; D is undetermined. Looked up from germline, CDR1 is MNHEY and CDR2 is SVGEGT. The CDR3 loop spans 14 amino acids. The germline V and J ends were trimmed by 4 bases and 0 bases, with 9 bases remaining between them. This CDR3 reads CASSLSSMNTEAFF. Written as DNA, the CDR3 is TGTGCCAGCAGTTTGAGCTCCATGAACACTGAAGCTTTCTTT.

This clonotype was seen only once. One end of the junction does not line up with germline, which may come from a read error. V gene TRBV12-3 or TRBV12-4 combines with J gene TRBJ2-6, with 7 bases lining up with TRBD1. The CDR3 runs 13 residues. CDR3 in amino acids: CTSRGFGANVLTF. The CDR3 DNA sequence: TGTACCAGCAGGGGGTTTGGGGCCAACGTCCTGACTTTC.

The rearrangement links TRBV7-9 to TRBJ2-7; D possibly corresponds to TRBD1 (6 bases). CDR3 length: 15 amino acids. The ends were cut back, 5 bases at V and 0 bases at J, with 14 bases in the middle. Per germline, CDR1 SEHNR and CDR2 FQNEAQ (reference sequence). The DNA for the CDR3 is TGTGCCAGCAGCCGCAGGGGACGGGTCTCCTACGAGCAGTACTTC. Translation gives CASSRRGRVSYEQYF.

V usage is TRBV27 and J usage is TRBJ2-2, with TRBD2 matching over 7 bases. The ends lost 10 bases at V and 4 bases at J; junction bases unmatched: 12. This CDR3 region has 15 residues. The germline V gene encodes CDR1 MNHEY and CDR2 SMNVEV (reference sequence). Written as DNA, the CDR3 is TGTGCCACCCTAATTAGGGCGGGAGCCACCGGGGAGCTGTTTTTT. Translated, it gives CATLIRAGATGELFF.

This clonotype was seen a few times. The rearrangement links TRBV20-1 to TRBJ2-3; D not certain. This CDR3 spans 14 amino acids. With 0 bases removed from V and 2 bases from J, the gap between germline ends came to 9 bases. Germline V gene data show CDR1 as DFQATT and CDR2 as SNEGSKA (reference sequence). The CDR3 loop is CSARDIAHTDTQYF. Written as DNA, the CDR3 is TGCAGTGCTAGAGACATAGCCCACACAGATACGCAGTATTTT.

CDR3 DNA sequence: TGTGCCAGCAGTTTCGGGACCCAGACTAATCAGCCCCAGCATTTT. Translating it yields CASSFGTQTNQPQHF. The rearrangement joins TRBV12-3 or TRBV12-4 to TRBJ1-5; a weak D match, TRBD1 (5 bases). CDR3 length equals 15 residues. Deletions cut 3 bases from V and 4 bases from J, with 13 bases between.

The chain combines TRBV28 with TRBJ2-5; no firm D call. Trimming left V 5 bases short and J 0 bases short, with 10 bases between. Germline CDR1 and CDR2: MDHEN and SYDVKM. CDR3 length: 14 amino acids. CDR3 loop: CASSVAGNQETQYF. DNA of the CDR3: TGTGCCAGCAGTGTAGCCGGAAACCAAGAGACCCAGTACTTC.

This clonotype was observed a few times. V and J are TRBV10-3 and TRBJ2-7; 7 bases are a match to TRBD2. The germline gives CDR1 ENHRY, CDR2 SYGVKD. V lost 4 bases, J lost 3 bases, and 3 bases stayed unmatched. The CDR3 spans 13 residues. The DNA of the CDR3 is TGTGCCATCAGTGGAGCTAGCGGCTACGAGCAGTACTTC. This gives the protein CAISGASGYEQYF.

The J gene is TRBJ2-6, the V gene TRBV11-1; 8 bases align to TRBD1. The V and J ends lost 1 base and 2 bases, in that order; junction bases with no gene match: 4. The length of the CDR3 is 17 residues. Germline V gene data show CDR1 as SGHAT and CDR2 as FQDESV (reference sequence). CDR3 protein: CASSLGQGPPGANVLTF. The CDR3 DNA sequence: TGTGCCAGCAGCTTAGGACAGGGGCCCCCTGGGGCCAACGTCCTGACTTTC.

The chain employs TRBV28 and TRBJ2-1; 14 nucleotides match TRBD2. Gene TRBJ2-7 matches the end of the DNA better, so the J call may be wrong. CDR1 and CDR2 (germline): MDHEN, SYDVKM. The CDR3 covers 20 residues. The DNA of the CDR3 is TGTGCCAGCAGTTCCCTGGGACTAGCGGGAGTCAGAGGATCCTACAATGAGCAGTACTTC. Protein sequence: CASSSLGLAGVRGSYNEQYF.

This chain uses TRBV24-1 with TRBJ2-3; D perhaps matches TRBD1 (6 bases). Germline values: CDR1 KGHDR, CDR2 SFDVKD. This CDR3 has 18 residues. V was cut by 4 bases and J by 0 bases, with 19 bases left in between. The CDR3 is CATSDTTPGAPSTDTQYF. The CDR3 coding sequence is TGTGCCACCAGTGACACAACTCCAGGGGCGCCGAGCACAGATACGCAGTATTTT.

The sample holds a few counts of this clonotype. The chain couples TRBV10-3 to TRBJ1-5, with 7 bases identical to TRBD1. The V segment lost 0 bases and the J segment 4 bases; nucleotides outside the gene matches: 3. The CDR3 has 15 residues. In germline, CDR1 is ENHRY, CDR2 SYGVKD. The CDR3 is CAISESGGQNQPQHF. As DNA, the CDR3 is TGTGCCATCAGTGAGTCGGGGGGACAGAATCAGCCCCAGCATTTT.

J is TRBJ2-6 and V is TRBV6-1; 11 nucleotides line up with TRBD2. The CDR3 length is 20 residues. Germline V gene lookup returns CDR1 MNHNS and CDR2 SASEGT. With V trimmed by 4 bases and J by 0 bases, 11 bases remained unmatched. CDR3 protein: CASSVVSGRAGSSGANVLTF. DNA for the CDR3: TGTGCCAGCAGTGTGGTTAGCGGGAGGGCCGGTAGCTCTGGGGCCAACGTCCTGACTTTC.

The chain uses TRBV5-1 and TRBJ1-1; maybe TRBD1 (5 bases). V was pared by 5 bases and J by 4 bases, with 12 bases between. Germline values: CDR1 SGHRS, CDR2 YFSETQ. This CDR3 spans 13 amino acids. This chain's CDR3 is CASRWDSGTEAFF. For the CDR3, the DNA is TGCGCCAGCAGATGGGACTCGGGCACTGAAGCTTTCTTT.